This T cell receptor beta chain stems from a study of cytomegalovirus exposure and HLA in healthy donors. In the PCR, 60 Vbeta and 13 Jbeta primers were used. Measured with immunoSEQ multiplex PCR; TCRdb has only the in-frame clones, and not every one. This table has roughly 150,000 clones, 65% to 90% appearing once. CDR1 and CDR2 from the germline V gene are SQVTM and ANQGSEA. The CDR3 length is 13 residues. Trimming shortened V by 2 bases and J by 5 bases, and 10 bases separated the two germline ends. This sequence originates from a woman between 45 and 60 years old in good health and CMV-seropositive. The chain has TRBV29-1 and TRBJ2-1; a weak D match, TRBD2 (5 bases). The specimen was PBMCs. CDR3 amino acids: CSVERGWDNEQFF. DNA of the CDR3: TGCAGCGTTGAACGAGGGTGGGACAATGAGCAGTTCTTC.